One sample yielded the 10 T cell receptor beta chains listed below, sequenced in a study of CD4 T cells in relation to SARS-CoV-2 and coronaviruses. TCRdb's table, derived via immunoSEQ multiplex PCR, lists solely in-frame clones and lacks some. The repertoire holds tens of thousands of clones, with 75% as singletons. For these TCRs, the target antigens are not known. Unexposed donor CD4+ T cells date from about 2010-2018, before the COVID-19 pandemic. After ten to eleven days of culture, CD4+ T cells were isolated. The sample was CD4+ T cells from PBMCs, cultured in vitro. The receptors derive from a human donor in good health.

This chain links TRBV19 with TRBJ1-5; the match to TRBD1 covers 7 bases. Germline loops: CDR1 LNHDA, CDR2 SQIVND (reference sequence). The CDR3 loop spans 14 amino acids. The V segment lost 3 bases and the J segment 3 bases; nucleotides outside the gene matches: 2. CDR3 nucleotide sequence: TGTGCCAGTAGTATTGACAGGGCCAATCAGCCCCAGCATTTT. As protein: CASSIDRANQPQHF.

The chain carries TRBV5-1 and TRBJ2-2; D is possibly TRBD2 (6 bases). Trimming took off 6 bases at V and 5 bases at J, with 23 bases between the two ends. The CDR3 has 17 amino acids. The V gene's germline CDR1 is SGHRS and CDR2 YFSETQ. This CDR3 is CASIRDAGTSGTGELFF. The CDR3 coding sequence is TGCGCCAGCATTAGAGACGCGGGAACCTCGGGGACCGGGGAGCTGTTTTTT.

The chain has TRBV21-1 and TRBJ2-7; the table's D call, TRBD1, was not checked against the DNA. TRBV21-1 is reported as a pseudogene. This CDR3 comprises 13 residues. The CDR3 DNA follows: TGTGCCAGCAGCAATGGCCAAATCTACGAGCAGTACTTC. This encodes CASSNGQIYEQYF.

The genes are TRBV6-5 and TRBJ2-3; D might be TRBD1 (6 bases). The length of the CDR3 is 15 residues. The ends were cut back, 6 bases at V and 0 bases at J, with 13 bases in the middle. The germline V gene has CDR1 MNHEY and CDR2 SVGAGI. The CDR3 DNA sequence: TGTGCCAGCAGCGACGCCAGGGGAAGCACAGATACGCAGTATTTT. The encoded protein is CASSDARGSTDTQYF.

The rearrangement joins TRBV7-9 to TRBJ2-1, with 11 bases fitting TRBD2. Germline V gene data show CDR1 as SEHNR and CDR2 as FQNEAQ (reference sequence). V gave up 6 bases and J gave up 4 bases; unmatched junction bases: 8. CDR3 length: 16 residues. CDR3 amino acids: CASRETGTSGYNEQFF. The CDR3 DNA reads TGTGCCAGCAGAGAAACAGGGACTAGCGGATACAATGAGCAGTTCTTC.

CDR3: CASSQGQGNTGELFF. The CDR3 DNA is TGTGCCAGCTCACAAGGACAGGGTAACACCGGGGAGCTGTTTTTT. The gene calls are TRBV18 and TRBJ2-2; 8 bases line up with TRBD1. Unmatched junction bases numbered 3, after V lost 4 bases and J lost 2 bases. CDR3 length: 15 residues. In germline, CDR1 is KGHSH, CDR2 LQKENI. The variable domain in full, completed from reference TRBV18 and TRBJ2-2, reads NAGVMQNPRHLVRRRGQEARLRCSPMKGHSHVYWYRQLPEEGLKFMVYLQKENIIDESGMPKERFSAEFPKEGPSILRIQQVVRGDSAAYFCASSQGQGNTGELFFGEGSRLTVL.

The rearrangement uses TRBV3-1 (or the pseudogene TRBV3-2) and TRBJ2-1; no clear D. This CDR3 contains 16 residues. The ends were cut back, 0 bases at V and 5 bases at J, with 14 bases in the middle. Germline-derived CDR1 and CDR2 are LGHDT and YNNKEL (reference sequence). The CDR3 nucleotides read TGTGCCAGCAGCCAAGATCAACGGCGTATCAACAATGAGCAGTTCTTC. Amino acids: CASSQDQRRINNEQFF.

The chain links TRBV12-3 or TRBV12-4 to TRBJ1-4, with TRBD1 matching 8 bases. V was pared by 10 bases and J by 4 bases, with 5 bases of the junction left unmatched. This CDR3 region has 13 residues. CDR3 nucleotides: TGTGCCACGTCGGACAGGGATAATGAAAAACTGTTTTTT. Translation gives CATSDRDNEKLFF.

This clone appeared a single time. This rearrangement joins TRBV19 to TRBJ1-1, with 9 nucleotides matching TRBD1. Germline values: CDR1 LNHDA, CDR2 SQIVND (reference sequence). CDR3 length: 13 residues. Trimming took 6 bases from V and 9 from J; bases not matched to a gene: 8. The CDR3 nucleotides read TGTGCCAGTAGAGGGGGGGGACAGGGTAAAGCTTTCTTT. Translating gives CASRGGGQGKAFF.

The chain links TRBV11-2 to TRBJ1-1; D not resolved. Germline CDR1 SGHAT, CDR2 FQNNGV. The CDR3 has 13 amino acids. V lost 1 base and J 5 bases, leaving 8 bases between the germline ends. DNA for the CDR3: TGTGCCAGCAGCTTAGTAAGGGAAACTGAAGCTTTCTTT. Translating gives CASSLVRETEAFF.